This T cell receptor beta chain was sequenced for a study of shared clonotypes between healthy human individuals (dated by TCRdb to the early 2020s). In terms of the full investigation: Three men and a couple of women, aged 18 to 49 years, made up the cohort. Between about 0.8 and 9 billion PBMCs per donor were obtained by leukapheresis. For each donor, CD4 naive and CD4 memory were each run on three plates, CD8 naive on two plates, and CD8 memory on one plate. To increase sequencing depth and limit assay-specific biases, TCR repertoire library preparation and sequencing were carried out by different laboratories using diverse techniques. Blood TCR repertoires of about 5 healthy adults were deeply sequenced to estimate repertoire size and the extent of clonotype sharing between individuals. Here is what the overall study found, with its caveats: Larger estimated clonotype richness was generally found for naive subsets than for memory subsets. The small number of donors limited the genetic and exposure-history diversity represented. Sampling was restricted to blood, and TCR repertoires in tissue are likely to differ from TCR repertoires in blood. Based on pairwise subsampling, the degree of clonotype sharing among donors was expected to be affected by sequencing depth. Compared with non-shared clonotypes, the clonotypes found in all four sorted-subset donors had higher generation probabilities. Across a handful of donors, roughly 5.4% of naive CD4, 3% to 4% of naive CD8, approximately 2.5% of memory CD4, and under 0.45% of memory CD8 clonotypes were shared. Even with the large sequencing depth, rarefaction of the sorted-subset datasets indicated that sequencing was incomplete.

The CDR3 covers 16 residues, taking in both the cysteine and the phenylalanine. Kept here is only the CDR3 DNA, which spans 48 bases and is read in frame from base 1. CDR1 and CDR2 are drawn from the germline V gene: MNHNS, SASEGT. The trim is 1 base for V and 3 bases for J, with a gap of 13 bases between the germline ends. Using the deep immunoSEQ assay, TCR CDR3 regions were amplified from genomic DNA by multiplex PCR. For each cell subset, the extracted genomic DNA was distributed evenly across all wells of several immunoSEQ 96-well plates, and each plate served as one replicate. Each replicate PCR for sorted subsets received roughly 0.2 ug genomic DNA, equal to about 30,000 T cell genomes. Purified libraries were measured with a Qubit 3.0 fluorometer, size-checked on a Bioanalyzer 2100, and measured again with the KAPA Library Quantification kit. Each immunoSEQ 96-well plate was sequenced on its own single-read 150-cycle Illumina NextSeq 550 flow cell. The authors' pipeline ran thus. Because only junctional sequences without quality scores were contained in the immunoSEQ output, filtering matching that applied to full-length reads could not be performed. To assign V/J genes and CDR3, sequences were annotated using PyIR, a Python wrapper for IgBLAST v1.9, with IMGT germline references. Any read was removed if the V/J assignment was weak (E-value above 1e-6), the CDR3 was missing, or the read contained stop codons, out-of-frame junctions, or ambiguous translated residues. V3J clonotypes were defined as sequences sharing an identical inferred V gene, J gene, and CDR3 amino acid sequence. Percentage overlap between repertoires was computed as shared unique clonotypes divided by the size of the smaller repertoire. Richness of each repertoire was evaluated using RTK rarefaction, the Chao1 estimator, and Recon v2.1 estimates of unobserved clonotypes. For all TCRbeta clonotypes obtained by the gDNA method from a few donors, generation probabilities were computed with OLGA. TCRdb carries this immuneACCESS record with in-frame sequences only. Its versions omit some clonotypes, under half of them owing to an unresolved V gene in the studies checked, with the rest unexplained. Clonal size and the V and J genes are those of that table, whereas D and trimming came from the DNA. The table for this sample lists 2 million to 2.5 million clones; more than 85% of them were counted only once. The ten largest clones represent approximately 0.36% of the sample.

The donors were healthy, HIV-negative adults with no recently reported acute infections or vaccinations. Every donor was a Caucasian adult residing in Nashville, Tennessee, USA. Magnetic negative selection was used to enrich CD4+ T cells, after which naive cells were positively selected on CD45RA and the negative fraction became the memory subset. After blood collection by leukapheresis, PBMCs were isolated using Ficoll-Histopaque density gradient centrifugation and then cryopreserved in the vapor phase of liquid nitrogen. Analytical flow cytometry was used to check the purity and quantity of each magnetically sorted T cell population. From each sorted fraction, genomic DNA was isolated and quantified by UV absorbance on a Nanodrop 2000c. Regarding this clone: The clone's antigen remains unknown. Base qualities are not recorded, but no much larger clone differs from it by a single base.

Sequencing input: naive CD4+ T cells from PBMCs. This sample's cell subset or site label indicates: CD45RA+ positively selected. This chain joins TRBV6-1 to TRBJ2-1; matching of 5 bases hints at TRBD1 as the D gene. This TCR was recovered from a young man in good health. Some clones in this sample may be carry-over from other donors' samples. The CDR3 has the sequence CASSEVRGLGYNEQFF. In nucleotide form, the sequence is TGTGCCAGCAGTGAAGTAAGGGGCCTCGGCTACAATGAGCAGTTCTTC.